The following is a TCR beta chain sequence with its context. The antigen remains unidentified. The data were obtained in a study of cytomegalovirus exposure and HLA in healthy donors. Study results and limitations: TCR beta sequences numbering under 20,000 were associated with HLA alleles at 0.05 false discovery rate in a later analysis. There were 164 TCR beta chains listed as cytomegalovirus-associated.

PCR was performed using 60 Vbeta and 13 Jbeta primers. Sequencing was performed with immunoSEQ multiplex PCR; in TCRdb, only in-frame clones are kept and a portion is missing. The table shows hundreds of thousands of clones, with over 60% occurring only once. The sequence was collected from a man aged 40-55 years in good health and CMV-seronegative. Sequencing was carried out using PBMCs.

This chain's CDR3 is CASSSAPRWEQFF. Written as DNA, the CDR3 is TGTGCCAGCAGCTCGGCCCCTAGATGGGAGCAGTTCTTC. The genes are TRBV7-9 and TRBJ2-1; no firm D call. The germline gives CDR1 SEHNR, CDR2 FQNEAQ (reference sequence). The CDR3 is made up of 13 amino acids. V was shortened by 4 bases and J by 10 bases, with 14 bases between the two germline ends.